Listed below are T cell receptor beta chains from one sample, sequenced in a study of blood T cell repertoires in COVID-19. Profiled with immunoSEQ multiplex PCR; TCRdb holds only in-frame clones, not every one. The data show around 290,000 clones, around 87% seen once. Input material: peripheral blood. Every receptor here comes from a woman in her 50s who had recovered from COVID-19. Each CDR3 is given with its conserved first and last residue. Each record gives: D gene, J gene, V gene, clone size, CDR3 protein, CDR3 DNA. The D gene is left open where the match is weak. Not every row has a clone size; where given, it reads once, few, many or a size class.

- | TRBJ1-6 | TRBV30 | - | CAWSVLGDGNSPLHF | TGTGCCTGGAGTGTACTGGGAGACGGTAATTCACCCCTCCACTTT
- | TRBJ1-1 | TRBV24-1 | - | CATSDSLIGRDRNTEAFF | TGTGCCACCAGTGATTCACTTATCGGGCGGGACCGGAACACTGAAGCTTTCTTT
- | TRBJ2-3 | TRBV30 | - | CAWSPWTGRGEDTQYF | TGTGCCTGGAGCCCTTGGACCGGTCGGGGAGAAGATACGCAGTATTTT
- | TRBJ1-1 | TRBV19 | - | CASSSYSSGAAGNTEAFF | TGTGCCAGTAGTTCATATAGTTCAGGGGCGGCTGGGAACACTGAAGCTTTCTTT
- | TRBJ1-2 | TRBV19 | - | CASIPGQRPNYGYTF | TGTGCCAGTATCCCAGGACAGAGACCGAACTATGGCTACACCTTC
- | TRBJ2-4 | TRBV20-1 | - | CSASIGFGVWGENIQYF | TGCAGTGCTAGTATCGGGTTCGGAGTCTGGGGCGAAAACATTCAGTACTTC
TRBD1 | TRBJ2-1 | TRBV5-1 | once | CASSGTAYNEQFF | TGCGCCAGCAGTGGGACAGCATACAATGAGCAGTTCTTC
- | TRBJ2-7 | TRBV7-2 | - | CASSPPGERGLSEQYF | TGTGCCAGCAGCCCCCCGGGGGAAAGGGGGCTTTCCGAGCAGTACTTC
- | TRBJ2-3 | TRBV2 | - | CASSTSQGAGADTQYF | TGTGCCAGCAGTACTTCCCAGGGGGCGGGAGCAGATACGCAGTATTTT
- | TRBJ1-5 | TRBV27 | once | CASSLTSGFAQPQHF | TGTGCCAGCAGCTTAACGTCAGGGTTTGCTCAGCCCCAGCATTTT
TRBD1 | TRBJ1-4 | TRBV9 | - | CASSVGQGREKLFF | TGTGCCAGCAGCGTAGGACAGGGGCGTGAAAAACTGTTTTTT
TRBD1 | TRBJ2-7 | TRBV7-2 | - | CASSFAGGVEGEQYF | TGTGCCAGCAGCTTCGCAGGGGGAGTGGAAGGCGAGCAGTACTTC
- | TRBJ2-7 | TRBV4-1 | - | CASSQDRQGGQYF | TGCGCCAGCAGCCAAGATCGGCAGGGCGGGCAGTACTTC
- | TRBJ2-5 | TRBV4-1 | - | CASSQEGQEETQYF | TGCGCCAGCAGCCAAGAGGGCCAGGAAGAGACCCAGTACTTC
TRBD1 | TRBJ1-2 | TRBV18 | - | CASSPSWGTGIYGGYTF | TGTGCCAGCTCACCCTCATGGGGGACAGGCATATATGGAGGCTACACCTTC
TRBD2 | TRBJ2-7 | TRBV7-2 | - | CASSLAGGPVEQYF | TGTGCCAGCAGCCTAGCGGGAGGGCCGGTGGAGCAGTACTTC
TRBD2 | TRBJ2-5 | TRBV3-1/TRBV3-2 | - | CASSQEWASGSRETQYF | TGTGCCAGCAGCCAAGAATGGGCTAGCGGGAGCCGTGAGACCCAGTACTTC
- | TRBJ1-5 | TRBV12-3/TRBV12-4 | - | CASSLPGVGPQHF | TGTGCCAGCAGTTTACCGGGGGTGGGGCCCCAGCATTTT
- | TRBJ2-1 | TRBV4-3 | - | CASSQLTFYNEQFF | TGCGCCAGCAGCCAACTGACTTTCTACAATGAGCAGTTCTTC
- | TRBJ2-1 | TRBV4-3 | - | CASSQESYNEQFF | TGCGCCAGCAGCCAAGAGTCTTACAATGAGCAGTTCTTC
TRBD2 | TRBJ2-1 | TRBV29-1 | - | CSVAVRLADYNEQFF | TGCAGCGTTGCGGTCCGGCTAGCGGACTACAATGAGCAGTTCTTC
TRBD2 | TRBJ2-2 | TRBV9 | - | CASSFRGALADVTGELFF | TGTGCCAGCAGCTTCCGGGGGGCACTAGCGGACGTCACCGGGGAGCTGTTTTTT
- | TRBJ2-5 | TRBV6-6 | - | CASNRDTQETQYF | TGTGCCAGCAACAGAGACACGCAAGAGACCCAGTACTTC
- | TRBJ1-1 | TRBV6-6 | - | CASSYSTPASWAFF | TGTGCCAGCAGTTACTCAACTCCCGCGTCGTGGGCTTTCTTT
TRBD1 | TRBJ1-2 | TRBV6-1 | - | CASSVRDRGAQRGYTF | TGTGCCAGCAGTGTCCGGGACAGGGGAGCACAGCGTGGCTACACCTTC
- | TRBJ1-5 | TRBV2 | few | CASSGDFRGGNQPQHF | TGTGCCAGCAGTGGTGATTTCAGGGGTGGCAATCAGCCCCAGCATTTT
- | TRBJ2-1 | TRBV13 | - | CASSLGGGALNTVYNEQFF | TGTGCCAGCAGCTTAGGAGGGGGGGCCCTCAATACCGTCTACAATGAGCAGTTCTTC
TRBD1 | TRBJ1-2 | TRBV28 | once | CASVTPGGTDANYGYTF | TGTGCCAGCGTCACCCCGGGGGGGACAGACGCTAACTATGGCTACACCTTC
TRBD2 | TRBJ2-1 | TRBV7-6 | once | CASSQEPGTSGNNEQFF | TGTGCCAGCAGCCAGGAGCCAGGGACTAGCGGAAACAATGAGCAGTTCTTC
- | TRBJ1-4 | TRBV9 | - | CASSSRDSREKLFF | TGTGCCAGCAGCTCCCGGGACTCGCGGGAAAAACTGTTTTTT
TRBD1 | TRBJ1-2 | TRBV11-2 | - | CASRDRVYGYTF | TGTGCCAGCAGGGACAGGGTATATGGCTACACCTTC
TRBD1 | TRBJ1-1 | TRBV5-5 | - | CASSRRTGFTEAFF | TGTGCCAGCAGCAGGAGGACAGGGTTCACTGAAGCTTTCTTT
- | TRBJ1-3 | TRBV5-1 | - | CASSYFQGTGNTIYF | TGCGCCAGCAGCTACTTTCAGGGGACTGGAAACACCATATATTTT
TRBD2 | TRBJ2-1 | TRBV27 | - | CASSSLTSVTYNEQFF | TGTGCCAGCAGTTCCCTCACTAGCGTCACCTACAATGAGCAGTTCTTC